This T cell receptor (beta chain) was recovered during a study of T cells expressing NK-cell markers. Across the whole study: From sorted CD3+CD56+NKG2C+, CD3+CD56+NKG2C- and CD3+CD56-NKG2C+ T cells came the TCR beta repertoires.

On this clonotype: Its specificity is unknown.

With UMIs, 5'RACE template switching was used to make TCR beta cDNA. TCRdb re-called the 5' RACE reads and shows each CDR3 protein once, DNA omitted. Its table records 150,000 or so distinct CDR3 sequences. Study-wide results and caveats: About 1.0-8% of CD8+ T cells in 6 or 7 donors belonged to dominant NKG2C+ clonotypes.

The CDR3 runs to 15 residues. Germline CDR1 and CDR2: MNHNS and SASEGT. The sequence was collected from a woman between 18 and 69 years old in good health. The gene calls are TRBV6-1 and TRBJ2-5. Material for sequencing was blood T cells: a sorted CD56 or NKG2C T cell subset, CD4+ or CD8+ T cells, or bulk PBMC T cells (not recorded which). The CDR3 protein is CASSKSGSKQETQYF.